This is a list of T cell receptor beta chains from one sample in a study of blood T cell repertoires in COVID-19. Sequencing was performed with immunoSEQ multiplex PCR; in TCRdb, only in-frame clones are kept and a portion is missing. Altogether about 86,000 clones are present, around four fifths being singletons, with the ten largest covering 3% to 4%. Sequences were obtained from peripheral blood. The receptor set was obtained from a man in his forties or fifties with acute or convalescent COVID-19. Each CDR3 is given with its conserved first and last residue. D genes are given only for firm matches. Size values are once, few and many counts, or a class for expanded clones, and some rows have none.

d_gene: TRBD1
v_gene: TRBV28
abundance: -
j_gene: TRBJ1-3
CDR3nt: TGTGCCAGCAGTTTAATCAGGCGGACAGGGGGAAACACCATATATTTT
CDR3aa: CASSLIRRTGGNTIYF

d_gene: -
v_gene: TRBV4-2
abundance: -
j_gene: TRBJ1-1
CDR3nt: TGTGCCAGCAGCCAAGATTGGGGCGAAGCTTTCTTT
CDR3aa: CASSQDWGEAFF

d_gene: TRBD2
v_gene: TRBV4-3
abundance: -
j_gene: TRBJ2-3
CDR3nt: TGCGCCAGCAGCCCTAGTCTTGTTTCAGGACTAGCGGGAGGGGGGGACACAGATACGCAGTATTTT
CDR3aa: CASSPSLVSGLAGGGDTDTQYF

d_gene: TRBD2
v_gene: TRBV7-9
abundance: -
j_gene: TRBJ2-7
CDR3nt: TGTGCCAGCAGCTTAGACCGTGTTAGCGGGAGTAACGAGCAGTACTTC
CDR3aa: CASSLDRVSGSNEQYF

d_gene: -
v_gene: TRBV3-1/TRBV3-2
abundance: -
j_gene: TRBJ1-1
CDR3nt: TGTGCCAGCAGCACCGGACAGCCGAACACTGAAGCTTTCTTT
CDR3aa: CASSTGQPNTEAFF

d_gene: -
v_gene: TRBV19
abundance: -
j_gene: TRBJ1-1
CDR3nt: TGTGCCTCCCAGGATTTCGCTGAAGCTTTCTTT
CDR3aa: CASQDFAEAFF

d_gene: -
v_gene: TRBV5-1
abundance: -
j_gene: TRBJ2-3
CDR3nt: TGCGCCAGCCTCCCTGACGGCGGGTCCGATACGCAGTATTTT
CDR3aa: CASLPDGGSDTQYF

d_gene: TRBD2
v_gene: TRBV27
abundance: -
j_gene: TRBJ2-3
CDR3nt: TGTGCCAGCAGTCCCACAGCGGGGATGGATACGCAGTATTTT
CDR3aa: CASSPTAGMDTQYF

d_gene: -
v_gene: TRBV5-1
abundance: -
j_gene: TRBJ1-5
CDR3nt: TGCGCCAGCAGCTTGGAACCGGGGGGCAATCAGCCCCAGCATTTT
CDR3aa: CASSLEPGGNQPQHF

d_gene: -
v_gene: TRBV19
abundance: -
j_gene: TRBJ1-1
CDR3nt: TGTGCCAGTAGTCCAGGGGTGGGGTACACTGAAGCTTTCTTT
CDR3aa: CASSPGVGYTEAFF

d_gene: TRBD1
v_gene: TRBV11-2
abundance: once
j_gene: TRBJ2-7
CDR3nt: TGTGCCAGCAGCTACCAGGACAGGGGTGTCGAGCAGTACTTC
CDR3aa: CASSYQDRGVEQYF

d_gene: -
v_gene: TRBV6-6
abundance: -
j_gene: TRBJ1-2
CDR3nt: TGTGCCAGCAGTCGAGGCCAGGGCGGCTATGGCTACACCTTC
CDR3aa: CASSRGQGGYGYTF

d_gene: TRBD2
v_gene: TRBV28
abundance: -
j_gene: TRBJ2-7
CDR3nt: TGTGCCAGCAGTTTCTCTCTGACTAGCGGGAGTTCCATCGAGCAGTACTTC
CDR3aa: CASSFSLTSGSSIEQYF

d_gene: TRBD2
v_gene: TRBV28
abundance: -
j_gene: TRBJ2-4
CDR3nt: TGTGCCAGCAGTTTTCTCCCGGGGGTAGCGGGAGTTGTTGGAAACATTCAGTACTTC
CDR3aa: CASSFLPGVAGVVGNIQYF

d_gene: -
v_gene: TRBV5-1
abundance: once
j_gene: TRBJ2-3
CDR3nt: TGCGCCAGCAGCTTGGGCAGGGGCACAGATACGCAGTATTTT
CDR3aa: CASSLGRGTDTQYF

d_gene: -
v_gene: TRBV5-4
abundance: -
j_gene: TRBJ2-6
CDR3nt: TGTGCCAGCAGCTTGGTGGGGCAGGCTGGGGCCAACGTCCTGACTTTC
CDR3aa: CASSLVGQAGANVLTF

d_gene: -
v_gene: TRBV14
abundance: -
j_gene: TRBJ1-1
CDR3nt: TGTGCCAGCAGCCAGTATGTGAACACTGAAGCTTTCTTT
CDR3aa: CASSQYVNTEAFF

d_gene: -
v_gene: TRBV5-1
abundance: -
j_gene: TRBJ2-5
CDR3nt: TGCGCCAGCAGCCATGGGAGGACCGAAGAGACCCAGTACTTC
CDR3aa: CASSHGRTEETQYF

d_gene: TRBD1
v_gene: TRBV5-1
abundance: -
j_gene: TRBJ2-2
CDR3nt: TGCGCCAGCAGCTTGACAGGGGAGACCGGGGAGCTGTTTTTT
CDR3aa: CASSLTGETGELFF

d_gene: -
v_gene: TRBV7-9
abundance: -
j_gene: TRBJ1-1
CDR3nt: TGTGCCAGCAGCCCGACACTTATGAACACTGAAGCTTTCTTT
CDR3aa: CASSPTLMNTEAFF

d_gene: -
v_gene: TRBV20-1
abundance: once
j_gene: TRBJ1-2
CDR3nt: TGCAGTGCTAGTGGGGGGGACGATGGCTACACCTTC
CDR3aa: CSASGGDDGYTF

d_gene: -
v_gene: TRBV29-1
abundance: few
j_gene: TRBJ2-2
CDR3nt: TGCAGCGTGCGGGCGGAGCCCAACACCGGGGAGCTGTTTTTT
CDR3aa: CSVRAEPNTGELFF

d_gene: -
v_gene: TRBV19
abundance: -
j_gene: TRBJ2-2
CDR3nt: TGTGCCAGTAGTATAGATCTGATTAGACTAGGCGGGGAGCTGTTTTTT
CDR3aa: CASSIDLIRLGGELFF

d_gene: TRBD2
v_gene: TRBV28
abundance: once
j_gene: TRBJ2-4
CDR3nt: TGTGCCAGCACCCCACCCTCCCTAGCGGGAGGGAAAAACATTCAGTACTTC
CDR3aa: CASTPPSLAGGKNIQYF